This entry describes one T cell receptor (beta chain). Antigen unknown. The record originates from a study of identical twins. Findings and limits, study-wide: In beta out-of-frame sequences, the excess sharing between twins was weaker. Whereas memory repertoires showed no such difference, abundant cord blood beta clonotypes carried fewer insertions.

With no exceptions, donors were healthy Caucasians. MiXCR, applied by TCRdb to the 5' RACE reads, yields one record per CDR3 protein. The sample yields hundreds of thousands of distinct CDR3 sequences, 7.5% seen once. V was clipped by 3 bases and J by 5 bases; unmatched bases: 10. The CDR3 is 16 amino acids. Germline CDR1 is SGHTA and CDR2 is FQGNSA. These data were also reused for a study on yellow fever vaccine responses in identical twins.

This chain joins TRBV7-2 and TRBJ2-3; the match to TRBD2 covers 8 bases. The sample consisted of memory (CD45RO+) T cells sorted from blood. This receptor was obtained from a woman aged 18-29 years in good health. The chain's CDR3 is CASSFSGKGVGDTQYF. CDR3 sequence (DNA): TGTGCCAGCAGCTTTAGCGGGAAAGGGGTGGGAGATACGCAGTATTTT. The complete variable domain, with remaining parts taken from reference TRBV7-2 and TRBJ2-3, reads GAGVSQSPSNKVTEKGKDVELRCDPISGHTALYWYRQSLGQGLEFLIYFQGNSAPDKSGLPSDRFSAERTGGSVSTLTIQRTQQEDSAVYLCASSFSGKGVGDTQYFGPGTRLTVL.